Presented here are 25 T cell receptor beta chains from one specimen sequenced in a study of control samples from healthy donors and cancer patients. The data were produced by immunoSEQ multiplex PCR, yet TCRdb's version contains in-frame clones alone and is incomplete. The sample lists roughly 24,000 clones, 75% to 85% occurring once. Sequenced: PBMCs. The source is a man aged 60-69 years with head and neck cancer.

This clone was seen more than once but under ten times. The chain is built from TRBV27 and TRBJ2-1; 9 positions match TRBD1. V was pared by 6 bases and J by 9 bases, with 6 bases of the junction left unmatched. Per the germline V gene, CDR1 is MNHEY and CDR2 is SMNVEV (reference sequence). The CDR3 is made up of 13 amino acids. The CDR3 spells CASSSGTGFEQFF. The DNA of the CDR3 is TGTGCCAGCAGCTCCGGGACAGGGTTTGAGCAGTTCTTC.

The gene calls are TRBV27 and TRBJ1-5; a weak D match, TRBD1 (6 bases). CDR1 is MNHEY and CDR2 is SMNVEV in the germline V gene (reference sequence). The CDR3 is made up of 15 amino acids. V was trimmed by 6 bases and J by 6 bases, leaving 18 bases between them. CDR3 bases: TGTGCCAGCAGACAAAGTGGGGGCGTGGGTCAGCCCCAGCATTTT. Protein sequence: CASRQSGGVGQPQHF.

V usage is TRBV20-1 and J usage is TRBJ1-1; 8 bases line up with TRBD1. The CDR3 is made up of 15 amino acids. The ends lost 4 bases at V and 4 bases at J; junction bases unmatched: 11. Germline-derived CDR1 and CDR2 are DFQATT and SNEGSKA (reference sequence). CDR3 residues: CSAIDTGGRFTEAFF. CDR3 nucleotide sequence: TGCAGTGCTATTGATACAGGGGGAAGATTCACTGAAGCTTTCTTT.

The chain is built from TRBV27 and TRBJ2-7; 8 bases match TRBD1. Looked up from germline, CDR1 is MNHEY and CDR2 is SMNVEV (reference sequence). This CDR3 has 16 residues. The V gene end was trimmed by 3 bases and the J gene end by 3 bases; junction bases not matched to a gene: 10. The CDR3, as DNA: TGTGCCAGCAGTTTCGCCGGACAGGGCATCGACTACGAGCAGTACTTC. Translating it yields CASSFAGQGIDYEQYF.

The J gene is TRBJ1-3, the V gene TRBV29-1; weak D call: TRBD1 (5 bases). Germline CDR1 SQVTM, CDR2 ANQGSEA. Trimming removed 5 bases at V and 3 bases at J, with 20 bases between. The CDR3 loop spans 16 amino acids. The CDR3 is CSVYGREGASGNTIYF. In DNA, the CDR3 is TGCAGCGTTTATGGGAGGGAAGGGGCAAGTGGAAACACCATATATTTT.

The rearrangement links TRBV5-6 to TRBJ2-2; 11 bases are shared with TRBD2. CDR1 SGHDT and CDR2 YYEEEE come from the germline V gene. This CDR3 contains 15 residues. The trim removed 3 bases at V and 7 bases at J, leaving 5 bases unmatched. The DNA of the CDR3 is TGTGCCAGCAGCTCACTAGCGGGAGTTGACGGGGAGCTGTTTTTT. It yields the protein CASSSLAGVDGELFF.

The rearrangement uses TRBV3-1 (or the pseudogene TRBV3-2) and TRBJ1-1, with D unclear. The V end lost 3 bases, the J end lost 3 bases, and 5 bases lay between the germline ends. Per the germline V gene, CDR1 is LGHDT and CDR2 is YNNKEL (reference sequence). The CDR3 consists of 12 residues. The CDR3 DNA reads TGTGCCAGCAGCCAGACGGACACTGAAGCTTTCTTT. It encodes CASSQTDTEAFF.

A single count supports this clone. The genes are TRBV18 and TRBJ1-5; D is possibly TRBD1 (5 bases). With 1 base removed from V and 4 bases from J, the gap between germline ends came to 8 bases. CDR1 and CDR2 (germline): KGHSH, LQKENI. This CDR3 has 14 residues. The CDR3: CASSPRGGNQPQHF. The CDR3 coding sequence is TGTGCCAGCTCACCACGGGGGGGAAATCAGCCCCAGCATTTT.

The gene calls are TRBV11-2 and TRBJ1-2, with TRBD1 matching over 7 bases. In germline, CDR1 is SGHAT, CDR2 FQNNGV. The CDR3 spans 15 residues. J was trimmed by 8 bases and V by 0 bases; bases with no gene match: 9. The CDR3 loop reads CASSLDRAGGRGYTF. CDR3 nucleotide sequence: TGTGCCAGCAGCTTAGATCGGGCAGGGGGAAGAGGCTACACCTTC.

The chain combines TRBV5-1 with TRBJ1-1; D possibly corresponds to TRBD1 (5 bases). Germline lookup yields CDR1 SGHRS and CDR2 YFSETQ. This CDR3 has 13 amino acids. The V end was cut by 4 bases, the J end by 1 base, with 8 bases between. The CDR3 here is CASSKTENTEAFF. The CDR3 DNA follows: TGCGCCAGCAGCAAGACAGAGAACACTGAAGCTTTCTTT. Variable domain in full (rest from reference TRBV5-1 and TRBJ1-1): KAGVTQTPRYLIKTRGQQVTLSCSPISGHRSVSWYQQTPGQGLQFLFEYFSETQRNKGNFPGRFSGRQFSNSRSEMNVSTLELGDSALYLCASSKTENTEAFFGQGTRLTVV.

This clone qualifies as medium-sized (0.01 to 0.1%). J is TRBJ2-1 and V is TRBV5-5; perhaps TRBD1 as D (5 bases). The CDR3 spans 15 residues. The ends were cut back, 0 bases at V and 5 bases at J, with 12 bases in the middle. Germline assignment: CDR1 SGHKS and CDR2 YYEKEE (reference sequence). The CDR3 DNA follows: TGTGCCAGCAGCTTGGCTCCAGGGTTTCACAATGAGCAGTTCTTC. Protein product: CASSLAPGFHNEQFF.

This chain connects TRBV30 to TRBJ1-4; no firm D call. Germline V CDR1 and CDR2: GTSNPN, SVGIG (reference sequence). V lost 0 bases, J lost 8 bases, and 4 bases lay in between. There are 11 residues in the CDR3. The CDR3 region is CAWSVGEKLFF. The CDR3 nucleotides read TGTGCCTGGAGTGTTGGAGAAAAACTGTTTTTT.

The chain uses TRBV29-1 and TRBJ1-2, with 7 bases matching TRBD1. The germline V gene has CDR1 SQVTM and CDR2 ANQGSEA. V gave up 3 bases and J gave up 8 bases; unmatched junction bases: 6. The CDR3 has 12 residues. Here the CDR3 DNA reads TGCAGCGTTGAGACAGGGCTGAGAGGCTACACCTTC. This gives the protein CSVETGLRGYTF.

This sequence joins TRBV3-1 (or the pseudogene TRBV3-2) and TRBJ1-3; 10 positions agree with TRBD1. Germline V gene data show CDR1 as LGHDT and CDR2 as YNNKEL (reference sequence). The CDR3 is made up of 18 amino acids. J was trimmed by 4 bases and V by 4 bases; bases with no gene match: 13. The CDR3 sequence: CASSLTGGGFLFGNTIYF. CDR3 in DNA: TGTGCCAGCAGCCTGACAGGGGGCGGTTTTTTGTTCGGAAACACCATATATTTT.

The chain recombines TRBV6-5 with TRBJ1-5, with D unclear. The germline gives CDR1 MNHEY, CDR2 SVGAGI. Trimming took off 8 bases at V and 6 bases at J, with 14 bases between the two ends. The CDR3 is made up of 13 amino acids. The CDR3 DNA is TGTGCCAGCCACATTCCCCCCAGTCAGCCCCAGCATTTT. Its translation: CASHIPPSQPQHF.

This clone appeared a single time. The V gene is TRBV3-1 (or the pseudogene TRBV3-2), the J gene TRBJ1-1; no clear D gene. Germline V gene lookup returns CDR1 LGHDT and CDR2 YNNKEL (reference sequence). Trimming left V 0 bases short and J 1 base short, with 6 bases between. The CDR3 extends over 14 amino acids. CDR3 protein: CASSQEWGNTEAFF. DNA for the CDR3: TGTGCCAGCAGCCAAGAATGGGGGAACACTGAAGCTTTCTTT.

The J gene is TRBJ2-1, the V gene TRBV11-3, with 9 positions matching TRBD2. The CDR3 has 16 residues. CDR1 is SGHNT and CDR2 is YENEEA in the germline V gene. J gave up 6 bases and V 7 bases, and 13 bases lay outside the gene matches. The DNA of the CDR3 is TGTGCCAGCACACTCAGAATAGCGGGGGCCAGCAATGAGCAGTTCTTC. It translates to CASTLRIAGASNEQFF.

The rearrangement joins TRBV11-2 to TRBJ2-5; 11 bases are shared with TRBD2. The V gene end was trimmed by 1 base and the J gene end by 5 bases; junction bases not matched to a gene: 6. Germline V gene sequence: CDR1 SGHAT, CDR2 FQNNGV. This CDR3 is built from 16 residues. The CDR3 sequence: CASSLGTSGPQETQYF. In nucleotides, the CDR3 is TGTGCCAGCAGCTTAGGGACTAGCGGGCCACAGGAGACCCAGTACTTC.

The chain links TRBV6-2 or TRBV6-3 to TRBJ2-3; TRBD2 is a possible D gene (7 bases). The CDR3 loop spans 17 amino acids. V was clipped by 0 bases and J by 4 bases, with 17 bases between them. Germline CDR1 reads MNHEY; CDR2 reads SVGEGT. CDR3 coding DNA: TGTGCCAGCAGTTACTCCACCGAACGCGGGGGCGCAGATACGCAGTATTTT. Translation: CASSYSTERGGADTQYF.

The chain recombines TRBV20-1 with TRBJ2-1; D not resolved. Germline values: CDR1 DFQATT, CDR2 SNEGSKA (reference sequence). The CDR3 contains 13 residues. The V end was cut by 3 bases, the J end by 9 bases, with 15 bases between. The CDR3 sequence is CSASSPPFIEQFF. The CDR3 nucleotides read TGCAGTGCTAGTTCCCCACCTTTTATTGAGCAGTTCTTC.

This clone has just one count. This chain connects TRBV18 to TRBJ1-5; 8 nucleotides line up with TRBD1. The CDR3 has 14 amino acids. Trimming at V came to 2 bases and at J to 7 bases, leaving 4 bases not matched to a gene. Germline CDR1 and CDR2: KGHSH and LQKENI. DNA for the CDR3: TGTGCCAGCTCACCAGGGACAGGTATCCAGCCCCAGCATTTT. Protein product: CASSPGTGIQPQHF.

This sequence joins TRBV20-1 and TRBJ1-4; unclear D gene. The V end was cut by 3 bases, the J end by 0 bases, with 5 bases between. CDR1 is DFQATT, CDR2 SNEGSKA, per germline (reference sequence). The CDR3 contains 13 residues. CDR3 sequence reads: CSASWTTNEKLFF. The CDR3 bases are TGCAGTGCTAGTTGGACAACTAATGAAAAACTGTTTTTT.

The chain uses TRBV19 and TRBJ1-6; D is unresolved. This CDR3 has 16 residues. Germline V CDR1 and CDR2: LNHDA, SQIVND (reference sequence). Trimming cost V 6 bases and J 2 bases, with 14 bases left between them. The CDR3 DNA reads TGTGCCAGTAGAGAAACATTTATCGCCTATAATTCACCCCTCCACTTT. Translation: CASRETFIAYNSPLHF. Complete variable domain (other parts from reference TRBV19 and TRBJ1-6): DGGITQSPKYLFRKEGQNVTLSCEQNLNHDAMYWYRQDPGQGLRLIYYSQIVNDFQKGDIAEGYSVSREKKESFPLTVTSAQKNPTAFYLCASRETFIAYNSPLHFGNGTRLTVT.

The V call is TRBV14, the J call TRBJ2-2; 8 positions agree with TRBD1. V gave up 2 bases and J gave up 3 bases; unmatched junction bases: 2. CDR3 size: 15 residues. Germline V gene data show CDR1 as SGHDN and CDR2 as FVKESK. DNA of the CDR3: TGTGCCAGCAGCCAAAGGACAGGGTACACCGGGGAGCTGTTTTTT. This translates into CASSQRTGYTGELFF.

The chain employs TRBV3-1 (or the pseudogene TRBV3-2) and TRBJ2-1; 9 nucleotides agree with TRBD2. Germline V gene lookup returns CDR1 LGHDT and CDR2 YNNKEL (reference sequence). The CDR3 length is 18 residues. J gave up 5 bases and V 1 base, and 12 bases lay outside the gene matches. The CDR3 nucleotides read TGTGCCAGCAGCCAAGGTCTTCTGGCGGGGGGGCCCCACAATGAGCAGTTCTTC. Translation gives CASSQGLLAGGPHNEQFF.